This TCR beta chain was observed in a study of regulatory T cells in long-lasting Graves disease. This sample's time point: newly diagnosed GD, antithyroid drugs for less than 3 months. Researchers made the TCR library from RNA that was extracted from PBMCs. Guidelines of the American Thyroid Association were used to diagnose Graves' disease. Blood from the periphery, approximately 8.6 milliliters in all, was drawn into EDTA tubes. This clonotype has a count of ten or more. Building of the TCR beta libraries involved iRepertoire HTBI primers and Arm-PCR of CDR3 regions. TCRdb redid the calling of the multiplex PCR reads with MiXCR, one entry per CDR3 protein. This table holds 400,000 to 500,000 distinct CDR3 sequences, around 17% found once. This CDR3 comprises 15 residues. The germline V gene encodes CDR1 MNHNS and CDR2 SASEGT. V was shortened by 7 bases and J by 0 bases, with 10 bases between the two germline ends.

In addition, the sample was reused for a study of T cells in Graves' hyperthyroidism and ophthalmopathy. That paper notes: Using the HTBI primer set, a first-round RT-PCR was run on the TCR CDR3.

The origin of this receptor is a woman aged 18 to 35 with Graves disease. V is TRBV6-1 and J is TRBJ2-6, with a tentative D call TRBD1 (5 bases). The specimen was peripheral blood mononuclear cells (PBMCs), collected at new diagnosis, from a patient treated with antithyroid drugs. This chain's CDR3 is CASTMGPSGANVLTF. The DNA of the CDR3 is TGTGCCAGCACGATGGGGCCCTCTGGGGCCAACGTCCTGACTTTC.